This T cell receptor (beta chain) is from a study of PD-1 blockade in classical Hodgkin lymphoma. Autologous stem cell transplantation was followed by relapse in every patient, and brentuximab vedotin exposure varied. CDR1 is SGHDT and CDR2 is YYEEEE in the germline V gene. Trimming cost V 2 bases and J 1 base; bases outside gene matches: 4. This CDR3 region has 15 residues. Only in-frame clones appear in the TCRdb table, and some are missing; sequencing was by immunoSEQ multiplex PCR. This sample carries roughly 140,000 clones, 78% of them seen once, and the ten largest clones take roughly 10%. Study results and limitations: Whereas CD4+ TCR diversity had risen significantly by C4D1, CD8+ TCR diversity had not. Repertoire difference causes, possibly disease activity or prior therapy, remain undefined. At baseline, newly diagnosed patients reportedly showed less TCR diversity than healthy donors. The study found complete responders had baseline diversity similar to newly diagnosed patients.

As to this clone: Its antigen remains unidentified.

The gene calls are TRBV5-6 and TRBJ2-7; 9 bases are a match to TRBD1. The sequencing here drew on peripheral blood mononuclear cells (PBMCs), taken before the second cycle of nivolumab. The clonotype originates from a human donor with classical Hodgkin lymphoma. For the CDR3, the DNA is TGTGCCAGCAGCTTACCCGGGACAGGGTCCTACGAGCAGTACTTC. Translated: CASSLPGTGSYEQYF.